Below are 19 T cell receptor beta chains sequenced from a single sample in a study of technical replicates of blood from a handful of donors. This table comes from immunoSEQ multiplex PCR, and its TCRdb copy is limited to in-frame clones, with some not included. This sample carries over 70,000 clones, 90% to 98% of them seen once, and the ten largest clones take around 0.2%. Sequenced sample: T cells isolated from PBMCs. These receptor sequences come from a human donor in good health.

DNA of the CDR3: TGTGCCAGCAGCCCCACCCTAGCGGATACACTCTACGAGCAGTACTTC. Amino acids: CASSPTLADTLYEQYF. This chain joins TRBV7-8 and TRBJ2-7; 7 nucleotides match TRBD2. V shed 5 bases and J 3 bases; nucleotides not matched to a gene: 13. The CDR3 is 16 amino acids. Germline CDR1 SGHVS, CDR2 FQNEAQ.

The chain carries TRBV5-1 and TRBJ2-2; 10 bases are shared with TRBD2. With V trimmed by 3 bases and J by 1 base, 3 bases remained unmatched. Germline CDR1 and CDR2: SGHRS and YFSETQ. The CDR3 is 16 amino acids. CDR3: CASSSRLAGNTGELFF. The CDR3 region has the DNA TGCGCCAGCAGCTCTCGACTAGCGGGGAACACCGGGGAGCTGTTTTTT. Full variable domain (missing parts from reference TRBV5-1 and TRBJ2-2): KAGVTQTPRYLIKTRGQQVTLSCSPISGHRSVSWYQQTPGQGLQFLFEYFSETQRNKGNFPGRFSGRQFSNSRSEMNVSTLELGDSALYLCASSSRLAGNTGELFFGEGSRLTVL.

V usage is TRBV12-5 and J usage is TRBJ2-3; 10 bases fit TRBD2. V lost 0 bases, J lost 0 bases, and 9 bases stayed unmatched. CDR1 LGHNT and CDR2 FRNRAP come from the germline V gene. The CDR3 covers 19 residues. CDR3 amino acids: CASGLVRKRGGRSTDTQYF. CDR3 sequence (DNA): TGTGCTAGTGGTTTGGTAAGAAAGCGGGGGGGCAGAAGCACAGATACGCAGTATTTT.

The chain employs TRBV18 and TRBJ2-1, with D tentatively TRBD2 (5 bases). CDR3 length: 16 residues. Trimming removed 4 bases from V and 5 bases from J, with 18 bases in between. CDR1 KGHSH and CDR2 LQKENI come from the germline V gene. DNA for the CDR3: TGTGCCAGCTCACTTGCCCGGGATCCTATAGACAATGAGCAGTTCTTC. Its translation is CASSLARDPIDNEQFF.

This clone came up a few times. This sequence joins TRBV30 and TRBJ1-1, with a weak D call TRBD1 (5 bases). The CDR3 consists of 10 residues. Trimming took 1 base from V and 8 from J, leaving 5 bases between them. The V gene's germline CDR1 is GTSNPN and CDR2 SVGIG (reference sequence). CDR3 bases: TGTGCCTGGAGTGGGGGCGAAGCTTTCTTT. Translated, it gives CAWSGGEAFF. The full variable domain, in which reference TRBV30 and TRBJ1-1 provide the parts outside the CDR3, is SQTIHQWPATLVQPVGSPLSLECTVEGTSNPNLYWYRQAAGRGLQLLFYSVGIGQISSEVPQNLSASRPQDRQFILSSKKLLLSDSGFYLCAWSGGEAFFGQGTRLTVV.

CDR3 amino acids: CASSVGGSGSTEQYF. The CDR3, as DNA: TGTGCCAGCAGCGTGGGGGGTAGCGGGAGTACCGAGCAGTACTTC. The rearrangement uses TRBV5-4 and TRBJ2-7; 9 bases match TRBD2. The CDR3 has 15 residues. After removal of 4 bases from V and 6 bases from J, the junction contained 11 bases not matched to a gene. Germline CDR1 SGHNT, CDR2 YYREEE (reference sequence). Full variable domain (outside the CDR3, taken from reference TRBV5-4 and TRBJ2-7): ETGVTQSPTHLIKTRGQQVTLRCSSQSGHNTVSWYQQALGQGPQFIFQYYREEENGRGNFPPRFSGLQFPNYSSELNVNALELDDSALYLCASSVGGSGSTEQYFGPGTRLTVT.

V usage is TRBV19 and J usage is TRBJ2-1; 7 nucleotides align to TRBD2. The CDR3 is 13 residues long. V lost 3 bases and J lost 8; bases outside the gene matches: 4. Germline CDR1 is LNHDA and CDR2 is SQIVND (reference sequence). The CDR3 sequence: CASSMGRGDEQFF. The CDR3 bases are TGTGCCAGTAGTATGGGCCGGGGGGATGAGCAGTTCTTC.

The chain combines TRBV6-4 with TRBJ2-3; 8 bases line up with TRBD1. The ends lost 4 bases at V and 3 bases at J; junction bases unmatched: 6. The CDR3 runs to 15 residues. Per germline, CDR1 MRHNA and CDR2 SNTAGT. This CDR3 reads CASSAGGQGTDTQYF. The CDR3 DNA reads TGTGCCAGCAGTGCTGGAGGACAGGGAACAGATACGCAGTATTTT.

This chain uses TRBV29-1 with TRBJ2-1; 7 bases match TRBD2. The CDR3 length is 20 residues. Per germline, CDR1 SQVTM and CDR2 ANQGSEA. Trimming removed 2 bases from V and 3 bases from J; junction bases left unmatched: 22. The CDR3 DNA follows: TGCAGCGTTGAAAGAGTAGGACTGAGTAGCGGGCGAATACTCTACAATGAGCAGTTCTTC. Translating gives CSVERVGLSSGRILYNEQFF.

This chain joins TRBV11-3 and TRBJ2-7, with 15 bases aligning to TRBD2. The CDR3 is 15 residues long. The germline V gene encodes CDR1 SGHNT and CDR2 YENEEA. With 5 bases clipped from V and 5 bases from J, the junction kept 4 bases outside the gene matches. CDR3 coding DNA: TGTGCCAGCAGCATTGGACTAGCGGGAGGGGACGAGCAGTACTTC. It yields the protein CASSIGLAGGDEQYF.

The CDR3 DNA is TGTGCCAGCCAGATCCGGGGGTATCAAGAGACCCAGTACTTC. It yields the protein CASQIRGYQETQYF. This sequence joins TRBV28 and TRBJ2-5, with D perhaps matching TRBD2 (6 bases). CDR1 and CDR2 (germline): MDHEN, SYDVKM. The CDR3 loop spans 14 amino acids. The V end was cut by 8 bases, the J end by 2 bases, with 15 bases between.

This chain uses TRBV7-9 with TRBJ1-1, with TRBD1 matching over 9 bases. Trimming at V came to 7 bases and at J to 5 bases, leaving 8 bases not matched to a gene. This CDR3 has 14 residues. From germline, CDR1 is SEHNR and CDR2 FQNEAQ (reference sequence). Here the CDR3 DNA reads TGTGCCAGCACCATACAGGGGGCTTGGACTGAAGCTTTCTTT. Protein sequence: CASTIQGAWTEAFF.

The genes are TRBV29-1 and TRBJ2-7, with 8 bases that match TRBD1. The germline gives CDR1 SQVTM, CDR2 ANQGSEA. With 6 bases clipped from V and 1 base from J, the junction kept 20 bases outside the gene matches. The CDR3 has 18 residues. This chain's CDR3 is CSVVLVRGPPSFSYEQYF. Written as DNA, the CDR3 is TGCAGCGTCGTGCTCGTCAGGGGGCCTCCATCGTTTTCCTACGAGCAGTACTTC.

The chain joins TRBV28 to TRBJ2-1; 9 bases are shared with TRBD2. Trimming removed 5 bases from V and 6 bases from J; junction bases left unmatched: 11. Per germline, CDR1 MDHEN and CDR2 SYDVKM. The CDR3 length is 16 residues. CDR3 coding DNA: TGTGCCAGCAGTCCCCAGCTAGCGGGATTGGGCAATGAGCAGTTCTTC. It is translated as CASSPQLAGLGNEQFF.

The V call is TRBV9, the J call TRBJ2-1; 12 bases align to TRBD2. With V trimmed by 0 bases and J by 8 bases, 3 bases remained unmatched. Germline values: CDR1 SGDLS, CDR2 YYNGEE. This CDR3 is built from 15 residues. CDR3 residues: CASSVGLAGDHEQFF. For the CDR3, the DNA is TGTGCCAGCAGCGTAGGACTAGCGGGAGATCATGAGCAGTTCTTC.

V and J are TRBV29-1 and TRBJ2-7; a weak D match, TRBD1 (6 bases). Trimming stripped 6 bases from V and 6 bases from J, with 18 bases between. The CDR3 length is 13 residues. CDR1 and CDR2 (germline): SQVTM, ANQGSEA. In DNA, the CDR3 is TGCAGCGTAGGACAGAACTCTTACAGCGAGCAGTACTTC. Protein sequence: CSVGQNSYSEQYF.

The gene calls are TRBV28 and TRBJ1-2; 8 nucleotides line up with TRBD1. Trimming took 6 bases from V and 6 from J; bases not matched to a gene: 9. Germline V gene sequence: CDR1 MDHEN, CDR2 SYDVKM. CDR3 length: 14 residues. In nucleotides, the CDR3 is TGTGCCAGCAGCCTTGGGACAGGCAGGAATGGCTACACCTTC. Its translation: CASSLGTGRNGYTF.

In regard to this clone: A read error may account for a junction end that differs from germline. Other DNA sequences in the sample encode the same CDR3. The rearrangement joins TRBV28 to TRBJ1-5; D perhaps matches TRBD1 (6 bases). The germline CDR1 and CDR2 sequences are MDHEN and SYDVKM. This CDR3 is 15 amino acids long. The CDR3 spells CASSLPTQGNQPQHF. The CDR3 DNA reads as TGTGCCAGCAGTTTGCCAACACAGGGCAATCAACCCCAGCATTTT.

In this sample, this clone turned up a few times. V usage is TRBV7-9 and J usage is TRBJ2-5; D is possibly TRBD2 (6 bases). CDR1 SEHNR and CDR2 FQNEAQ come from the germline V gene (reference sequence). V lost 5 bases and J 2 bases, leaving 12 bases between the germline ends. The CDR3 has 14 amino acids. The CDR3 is CASSPPGAQETQYF. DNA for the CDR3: TGTGCCAGCAGCCCTCCGGGAGCGCAAGAGACCCAGTACTTC.